A single sample gave rise to the 26 T cell receptor beta chains below, sequenced in a study of CD8+ T cells in alopecia areata. Following extraction, RNA underwent reverse transcription to cDNA, which served as the sequencing template. This table comes from immunoSEQ multiplex PCR, and its TCRdb copy is limited to in-frame clones, with some not included. The table lists 100,000 to 150,000 clones, roughly 50% of them singletons, with more than 9% in the top ten. The source material was NKG2D-low CD8+ T cells sorted from blood. These receptors were collected from a human donor with alopecia areata.

This clone was counted only a few times. The genes are TRBV7-9 and TRBJ2-1; TRBD1 matches 8 bases. Germline V gene data show CDR1 as SEHNR and CDR2 as FQNEAQ (reference sequence). V lost 6 bases and J lost 4; bases outside the gene matches: 11. There are 16 residues in the CDR3. CDR3 loop: CASRPRRDRPYNEQFF. The CDR3 bases are TGTGCCAGCAGACCCCGCCGGGACAGGCCATACAATGAGCAGTTCTTC.

V gene TRBV29-1 combines with J gene TRBJ1-3; TRBD1 matches 10 bases. Germline V gene data show CDR1 as SQVTM and CDR2 as ANQGSEA. V lost 6 bases and J lost 6; bases outside the gene matches: 5. The CDR3 consists of 13 residues. The CDR3 DNA reads TGCAGCGTGACGACAGGGGGCTTAAACACCATATATTTT. This encodes CSVTTGGLNTIYF.

This clone was counted between two and nine times. The chain joins TRBV29-1 to TRBJ2-2, with no clear D. Trimming pared 3 bases from V and 0 bases from J, leaving 11 bases between. The germline CDR1 and CDR2 sequences are SQVTM and ANQGSEA. The CDR3 has 15 amino acids. The CDR3 sequence is CSVEVSATNTGELFF. CDR3 sequence (DNA): TGCAGCGTTGAGGTCAGCGCTACGAACACCGGGGAGCTGTTTTTT.

V and J are TRBV6-5 and TRBJ2-7, with TRBD2 matching 9 bases. The junction had 7 bases not matched to a gene; V was cut back by 8 bases and J by 2 bases. Looked up from germline, CDR1 is MNHEY and CDR2 is SVGAGI. CDR3 length equals 14 residues. The DNA of the CDR3 is TGTGCCAGCCGTTCCAGACTAGCGGCCTACGAGCAGTACTTC. Residues: CASRSRLAAYEQYF.

This clone was counted a few times. The J gene is TRBJ1-1, the V gene TRBV29-1; D is uncertain. This CDR3 spans 10 amino acids. In germline, CDR1 is SQVTM, CDR2 ANQGSEA. V was trimmed by 4 bases and J by 6 bases, leaving 6 bases between them. The CDR3 protein is CSVVGAEAFF. The DNA of the CDR3 is TGCAGCGTTGTAGGTGCTGAAGCTTTCTTT.

This clone was observed a few times. The chain employs TRBV20-1 and TRBJ1-1; D remains unclear. The CDR3 covers 10 residues. Germline V gene lookup returns CDR1 DFQATT and CDR2 SNEGSKA (reference sequence). V lost 2 bases and J lost 11, with 9 bases in between. CDR3 nucleotides: TGCAGTGCTAGAAGCGGGGAGGCTTTCTTT. Amino acids: CSARSGEAFF.

The sample holds a few counts of this clone. The chain is built from TRBV7-9 and TRBJ2-4, with TRBD1 identical over 7 bases. Germline V CDR1 and CDR2: SEHNR, FQNEAQ (reference sequence). V shed 8 bases and J 4 bases; nucleotides not matched to a gene: 2. The length of the CDR3 is 12 residues. This CDR3 is CASSGQKNIQYF. The CDR3 DNA reads TGTGCCAGCTCGGGACAGAAAAACATTCAGTACTTC.

J is TRBJ2-2 and V is TRBV29-1; D not resolved. In germline, CDR1 is SQVTM, CDR2 ANQGSEA. CDR3 length equals 14 residues. V lost 7 bases and J 1 base, leaving 13 bases between the germline ends. The CDR3 DNA sequence: TGCAGCGCCGTGGGGTTTGTGAACACCGGGGAGCTGTTTTTT. Translation: CSAVGFVNTGELFF.

This rearrangement joins TRBV23-1 to TRBJ2-5, with 14 bases fitting TRBD2. TRBV23-1 qualifies as an ORF whose function is uncertain. The junction had 4 bases not matched to a gene; V was cut back by 7 bases and J by 3 bases. The CDR3 loop spans 15 amino acids. The CDR3 DNA is TGCGCCAGCACGACTAGCGGGAGGGAAGAAGAGACCCAGTACTTC. Its translation: CASTTSGREEETQYF.

J is TRBJ1-5 and V is TRBV28, with unresolved D. V gave up 7 bases and J gave up 2 bases, with 18 bases separating them. The CDR3 contains 16 residues. From germline, CDR1 is MDHEN and CDR2 SYDVKM. CDR3 DNA: TGTGCCAGCAATCCCGCCCGGGGTTTTGGCAATCAGCCCCAGCATTTT. Its translation: CASNPARGFGNQPQHF.

The chain joins TRBV6-5 to TRBJ2-1; D not resolved. V was pared by 0 bases and J by 10 bases, with 10 bases between. CDR1 and CDR2 (germline): MNHEY, SVGAGI. The CDR3 length is 13 residues. As DNA, the CDR3 is TGTGCCAGCAGTTACTCGCAGGTAGCCGAGCAGTTCTTC. Its protein product is CASSYSQVAEQFF.

V usage is TRBV2 and J usage is TRBJ2-5, with TRBD1 as a possible D gene (6 bases). The CDR3 contains 13 residues. V lost 8 bases, J lost 2 bases, and 12 bases lay in between. The V gene's germline CDR1 is SNHLY and CDR2 FYNNEI. The CDR3 DNA reads as TGTGCCAGCGTATCAGGGGAGCAAGAGACCCAGTACTTC. Translating it yields CASVSGEQETQYF. Looking up the rest from reference TRBV2 and TRBJ2-5 gives the full variable domain: EPEVTQTPSHQVTQMGQEVILRCVPISNHLYFYWYRQILGQKVEFLVSFYNNEISEKSEIFDDQFSVERPDGSNFTLKIRSTKLEDSAMYFCASVSGEQETQYFGPGTRLLVL.

The chain joins TRBV29-1 to TRBJ2-7; D is unclear. Germline CDR1 reads SQVTM; CDR2 reads ANQGSEA. The CDR3 length is 13 residues. The V gene lost 5 bases and the J gene lost 0 bases, with 11 bases spanning the gap. The CDR3 here is CSVQYRTSYEQYF. For the CDR3, the DNA is TGCAGCGTTCAATACCGGACCTCCTACGAGCAGTACTTC.

The chain couples TRBV30 to TRBJ2-1; D is uncertain. Germline V gene sequence: CDR1 GTSNPN, CDR2 SVGIG (reference sequence). The CDR3 loop spans 13 amino acids. The V and J ends lost 3 bases and 9 bases respectively, with 15 bases between them. The CDR3 is CAWRAIDKVEQFF. The CDR3 nucleotides read TGTGCCTGGAGAGCGATTGATAAGGTTGAGCAGTTCTTC.

The chain is built from TRBV27 and TRBJ2-2; D remains unclear. CDR3 size: 15 residues. Deletions cut 10 bases from V and 1 base from J, with 16 bases between. CDR1 is MNHEY, CDR2 SMNVEV, per germline (reference sequence). CDR3 amino acids: CATIGMGMNTGELFF. The CDR3 DNA sequence: TGTGCCACGATAGGCATGGGGATGAACACCGGGGAGCTGTTTTTT.

This rearrangement joins TRBV29-1 to TRBJ2-5; D is ambiguous. Deletions cut 5 bases from V and 1 base from J, with 8 bases between. Germline CDR1 is SQVTM and CDR2 is ANQGSEA. The CDR3 loop spans 12 amino acids. The CDR3: CSVYESQETQYF. Written as DNA, the CDR3 is TGCAGCGTTTATGAATCCCAAGAGACCCAGTACTTC.

This clone was counted a few times. The chain joins TRBV4-1 to TRBJ2-5, with D perhaps matching TRBD1 or TRBD2 (5 bases each). The CDR3 is 15 residues long. V lost 6 bases and J lost 5, with 19 bases in between. CDR1 and CDR2 (germline): MGHRA, YSYEKL. For the CDR3, the DNA is TGCGCCAGCAGAGCTCCGGGACGTGAGAGGGAGACCCAGTACTTC. It translates to CASRAPGRERETQYF.

The rearrangement links TRBV5-1 to TRBJ2-1; possible D gene TRBD2, 5 bases. There are 14 residues in the CDR3. Trimming took 4 bases from V and 7 from J, leaving 15 bases between them. Looked up from germline, CDR1 is SGHRS and CDR2 is YFSETQ. Written as DNA, the CDR3 is TGCGCCAGCAGCATAACTAGTCCGTTAAATGAGCAGTTCTTC. It is translated as CASSITSPLNEQFF.

This clone was seen a few times. The chain couples TRBV12-5 to TRBJ1-2, with TRBD1 as a possible D gene (5 bases). V gave up 9 bases and J gave up 7 bases, with 15 bases separating them. The germline V gene has CDR1 LGHNT and CDR2 FRNRAP. CDR3 length: 12 residues. In DNA, the CDR3 is TGTGCTAGCTCGGACGGGGGTTTTGGCTACACCTTC. Translating gives CASSDGGFGYTF.

The V call is TRBV4-1, the J call TRBJ1-1; 9 bases align to TRBD1. Germline trimming cut 5 bases from V and 7 bases from J; bases unmatched to any gene: 8. This CDR3 has 14 residues. CDR1 and CDR2 from the germline V gene are MGHRA and YSYEKL. The CDR3 DNA reads as TGCGCCAGCAGCATAGGGACAGGGACGAGTGAAGCTTTCTTT. Its protein product is CASSIGTGTSEAFF.

Comment on this clone: One end of the junction fails to match germline, which may point to a read error. V usage is TRBV29-1 and J usage is TRBJ2-7; D perhaps matches TRBD1 (8 bases). The CDR3 covers 11 residues. Per the germline V gene, CDR1 is SQVTM and CDR2 is ANQGSEA. CDR3 in amino acids: CSAPPGQGGHF. In DNA, the CDR3 is TGCAGCGCGCCCCCCGGACAGGGAGGGCACTTC.

This clone was found a few times. The chain carries TRBV30 and TRBJ1-5; D remains ambiguous. The V end lost 1 base, the J end lost 4 bases, and 11 bases lay between the germline ends. Germline CDR1 and CDR2: GTSNPN and SVGIG (reference sequence). The CDR3 loop spans 14 amino acids. The CDR3 is CAWSGAAGNQPQHF. The CDR3 DNA is TGTGCCTGGAGTGGGGCAGCGGGTAATCAGCCCCAGCATTTT.

The chain uses TRBV4-1 and TRBJ2-5, with D unresolved. Germline CDR1 and CDR2: MGHRA and YSYEKL. The V and J ends lost 0 bases and 1 base respectively, with 3 bases between them. CDR3 length: 13 amino acids. CDR3 sequence: CASSQEGQETQYF. For the CDR3, the DNA is TGCGCCAGCAGCCAAGAGGGCCAAGAGACCCAGTACTTC.

Written as DNA, the CDR3 is TGCAGCATAAACGGGGCAGGTCCTAGCACAGATACGCAGTATTTT. Its translation is CSINGAGPSTDTQYF. V is TRBV29-1 and J is TRBJ2-3, with D perhaps TRBD1 or TRBD2 (5 bases each). Germline V lookup: CDR1 SQVTM, CDR2 ANQGSEA. V shed 8 bases and J shed 0 bases, with 18 bases lying between them. CDR3 length: 15 residues.

Note on this clone: The same CDR3 arises from other DNA sequences in this sample as well. The chain recombines TRBV29-1 with TRBJ1-2; D might be TRBD1 (5 bases). CDR3 length: 12 amino acids. V lost 4 bases, J lost 3 bases, and 9 bases lay in between. Germline V lookup: CDR1 SQVTM, CDR2 ANQGSEA. Here the CDR3 DNA reads TGCAGCGTTGTCGGAGGGGACTATGGCTACACCTTC. Its translation is CSVVGGDYGYTF.

The chain employs TRBV9 and TRBJ2-7, with TRBD2 matching over 8 bases. V lost 4 bases to trimming and J lost 5 bases; unmatched junction nucleotides: 8. The CDR3 extends over 14 amino acids. Germline V CDR1 and CDR2: SGDLS, YYNGEE. The CDR3 loop is CASSPPGLVHEQYF. Here the CDR3 DNA reads TGTGCCAGCAGCCCACCGGGACTAGTCCACGAGCAGTACTTC.